Following are 15 T cell receptor beta chains from one sample sequenced in a study of beta chain features in type 1 diabetes. Reverse transcription of all isolated RNA meant that expressed TCRB transcripts were sequenced. The method was immunoSEQ multiplex PCR; TCRdb's version includes in-frame clones alone and lacks a portion of them. The sample lists a few hundred thousand clones, more than 12% occurring once. The sample taken for sequencing was naive CD4+ T cells from blood. Receptor source: a woman between 18 and 29 years old in good health.

The chain has TRBV28 and TRBJ2-3; D gene uncertain. V dropped 6 bases and J dropped 8 bases, with 18 bases sitting between them. This CDR3 has 14 residues. CDR1 is MDHEN, CDR2 SYDVKM, per germline. The DNA for the CDR3 is TGTGCCAGCAGCAAGAACGTCAAAGGCGGTACGCAGTATTTT. Its translation is CASSKNVKGGTQYF.

This clone was seen only a few times. The chain links TRBV6-4 to TRBJ2-1; a possible D gene is TRBD2 (5 bases). Germline V lookup: CDR1 MRHNA, CDR2 SNTAGT. The CDR3 is 14 amino acids. Trimming took off 6 bases at V and 3 bases at J, with 12 bases between the two ends. CDR3 coding DNA: TGTGCCAGCAGCCGGGATCCTAGCTACAATGAGCAGTTCTTC. Protein sequence: CASSRDPSYNEQFF.

The chain uses TRBV5-1 and TRBJ2-6, with TRBD1 matching over 7 bases. Trimming at V came to 7 bases and at J to 0 bases, leaving 4 bases not matched to a gene. Germline assignment: CDR1 SGHRS and CDR2 YFSETQ. The CDR3 is made up of 15 amino acids. In DNA, the CDR3 is TGCGCCAGCCGGACAGGACCCTCTGGGGCCAACGTCCTGACTTTC. Translation gives CASRTGPSGANVLTF.

In its sample, this clone was seen a few times. The genes are TRBV4-1 and TRBJ1-1; D gene uncertain. Deletions cut 5 bases from V and 5 bases from J, with 18 bases between. The CDR3 has 15 residues. Germline CDR1 is MGHRA and CDR2 is YSYEKL. The CDR3 protein is CASSDPARGGTEAFF. In DNA, the CDR3 is TGCGCCAGCAGCGACCCGGCCCGGGGAGGGACTGAAGCTTTCTTT.

This clone was seen only a few times. The rearrangement uses TRBV7-2 and TRBJ2-7; 8 bases agree with TRBD1. Germline CDR1 is SGHTA and CDR2 is FQGNSA. The J segment lost 2 bases and the V segment lost 5 bases, leaving 5 bases of the junction unmatched. The CDR3 runs 14 residues. For the CDR3, the DNA is TGTGCCAGCAGCGCCGGACAGGGTACCTACGAGCAGTACTTC. This encodes CASSAGQGTYEQYF. The full variable domain, completed using reference TRBV7-2 and TRBJ2-7, is GAGVSQSPSNKVTEKGKDVELRCDPISGHTALYWYRQSLGQGLEFLIYFQGNSAPDKSGLPSDRFSAERTGGSVSTLTIQRTQQEDSAVYLCASSAGQGTYEQYFGPGTRLTVT.

The genes are TRBV1 and TRBJ2-7; the D call of TRBD2 is as the table states it, not checked on the DNA. TRBV1 is a pseudogene. The CDR3 contains 19 residues. The CDR3 nucleotides are TGCACCAGCAGCCATCCCGGACTAGCGGGAAGACTAACCCTCCACGAGCAGTACTTC. Protein sequence: CTSSHPGLAGRLTLHEQYF.

The V gene is TRBV2, the J gene TRBJ2-7, with 8 bases matching TRBD1. The CDR3 is 13 residues long. The J segment lost 4 bases and the V segment lost 5 bases, leaving 4 bases of the junction unmatched. Germline V gene sequence: CDR1 SNHLY, CDR2 FYNNEI. CDR3 bases: TGTGCCAGCAGTCCGAGGGACAGGTACGAGCAGTACTTC. Translation gives CASSPRDRYEQYF.

The rearrangement joins TRBV6-4 to TRBJ1-5; no firm D call. Trimming took off 4 bases at V and 9 bases at J, with 7 bases between the two ends. CDR3 length: 11 residues. The germline V gene encodes CDR1 MRHNA and CDR2 SNTAGT. The CDR3 DNA is TGTGCCAGCAGTGGTGGAGGGCCCCAGCATTTT. Translating gives CASSGGGPQHF.

The chain is built from TRBV7-9 and TRBJ2-5; tentative D call: TRBD1 (6 bases). Looked up from germline, CDR1 is SEHNR and CDR2 is FQNEAQ (reference sequence). This CDR3 has 14 amino acids. V dropped 5 bases and J dropped 5 bases, with 15 bases sitting between them. CDR3 DNA: TGTGCCAGCAGCCCCCAGGGGATCCCGGAGACCCAGTACTTC. It codes for CASSPQGIPETQYF.

This clone was seen more than once but under ten times. The rearrangement uses TRBV2 and TRBJ1-5, with D perhaps TRBD1 (6 bases). From germline, CDR1 is SNHLY and CDR2 FYNNEI. This CDR3 is built from 14 residues. The ends were cut back, 6 bases at V and 7 bases at J, with 16 bases in the middle. The CDR3 coding sequence is TGTGCCAGCAGGGCAGATCAGGGGATACAGCCCCAGCATTTT. This gives the protein CASRADQGIQPQHF.

This clone has ten or more counts. At one end, the junction sequence differs from germline, possibly due to a read error. The genes are TRBV29-1 and TRBJ2-7; D is possibly TRBD2 (5 bases). The CDR3 runs to 10 residues. Germline values: CDR1 SQVTM, CDR2 ANQGSEA. CDR3 region: CSAGDYQQYF. CDR3 DNA: TGCAGCGCTGGCGACTACCAGCAGTACTTC.

This chain uses TRBV28 with TRBJ2-7; 8 bases line up with TRBD1. The CDR3 spans 12 residues. The germline V gene encodes CDR1 MDHEN and CDR2 SYDVKM. Losses at the gene ends were 3 bases for V and 7 bases for J; bases not matched to a gene: 2. CDR3 DNA: TGTGCCAGCAGTTTCAGGGGGCGGGAGCAGTACTTC. Protein sequence: CASSFRGREQYF. Full variable domain (outside the CDR3, taken from reference TRBV28 and TRBJ2-7): DVKVTQSSRYLVKRTGEKVFLECVQDMDHENMFWYRQDPGLGLRLIYFSYDVKMKEKGDIPEGYSVSREKKERFSLILESASTNQTSMYLCASSFRGREQYFGPGTRLTVT.

The chain joins TRBV29-1 to TRBJ2-1; TRBD1 is a possible D gene (6 bases). Trimming cost V 5 bases and J 6 bases, with 17 bases left between them. CDR1 is SQVTM and CDR2 is ANQGSEA in the germline V gene. This CDR3 contains 14 residues. The DNA for the CDR3 is TGCAGCGTTCGGAACAGGGTCTCTACCAATGAGCAGTTCTTC. Its translation: CSVRNRVSTNEQFF.

The table lists this clone with a few counts. This chain joins TRBV2 and TRBJ1-1; D might be TRBD1 (6 bases). Germline assignment: CDR1 SNHLY and CDR2 FYNNEI. The CDR3 runs 12 residues. V shed 6 bases and J shed 8 bases, with 13 bases lying between them. CDR3 bases: TGTGCCAGCAGACGGGACATGGGCGAAGCTTTCTTT. Amino acid sequence: CASRRDMGEAFF.

This clone was seen a handful of times. The V gene is TRBV6-1, the J gene TRBJ2-1, with 10 nucleotides matching TRBD2. With 5 bases clipped from V and 5 bases from J, the junction kept 6 bases outside the gene matches. The CDR3 covers 15 residues. CDR1 is MNHNS, CDR2 SASEGT, per germline. This CDR3 reads CASSSYGTSDNEQFF. The CDR3 nucleotides read TGTGCCAGCAGTTCATACGGGACTAGCGACAATGAGCAGTTCTTC.